Listed here is a single TCR beta chain. In its sample, this clonotype was seen many times. Its antigen specificity is not known. Base qualities are not at hand, and no much larger clone is one base apart. Reading the label with the study, this specimen's time point is: sample taken at primary tumor resection. Without any cell sorting, TCR sequencing was performed on whole RNA extracted either from tumor and nontumor lung tissue or from cryopreserved PBMC samples. Donors were some 78 patients with early-stage, untreated non-small cell lung cancer from the lung TRACERx cohort. Patients were selected for TCR sequencing only if sufficient RNA was available from at least two tumor regions. Tumor and adjacent nontumor lung specimens were reviewed by a lung pathologist before selection. These data belong to a study of spatial heterogeneity in lung cancer (dated 2019 in TCRdb). In the study overall: Beta-chain transcripts were consistently detected in greater numbers than alpha-chain transcripts, which likely reflects a higher abundance of beta-chain transcripts. In the raw uncorrected reads, each unique combination of TCR and UMI appeared more than ten times on average. In non-small cell lung cancer, the study quantitatively compared TCR alpha and beta repertoires across several tumor regions, matched nontumor lung, and blood. Nonsynonymous mutation counts, determined by whole-exome sequencing of tumor tissue, were related to features of the TCR repertoire. At surgery, 200 to 250 tumor regions, 63 to 70 matched nontumor lung samples and fewer than 60 PBMC samples were TCR-sequenced for both alpha and beta chains. The research as a whole found: Additional single-cell paired TCR alpha and beta sequencing was considered necessary to confirm, at a functional level, the hypothesis that regional TCRs recognize regional mutations.

Libraries were prepared through 5' RACE. TCRdb names NextSeq 500 as the instrument used. In the TCR library protocol, a unique molecular identifier was attached to each TCR cDNA molecule so that PCR and sequencing errors could be corrected. Per the source publication's procedure: TCR identification, UMI-based error correction and CDR3 extraction were all carried out with Decombinator tools. TCRs above a frequency of 2 per 1,000, corresponding to the top 1% of the tumor frequency distribution, were defined as expanded. Renyi diversity was calculated using the R vegan package after each repertoire was subsampled 100 times to 5,000 TCRs. CDR3 similarity networks were built from amino acid triplet string-kernel similarity, with CDR3s being connected when pairwise similarity was above 0.82. TCRdb reworked the public reads: Q25 trimming with fastp, MiXCR clone assembly, productive beta chains retained. Every entry covers one CDR3 protein and lists the most common genes and DNA from its rows. These V and J calls originate from TCRdb's pipeline instead of the authors' own analysis. Across this sample there are around 4,000 distinct CDR3 sequences, with over 20% seen only once. The ten largest clones capture 23% of the sample.

The CDR3 has 15 amino acids, counting the end cysteine and phenylalanine. Of the read, only the CDR3 DNA is kept; its 45 bases are in frame from base 1. V and J are trimmed by 6 bases and 8 bases, and the gene matches miss 10 bases of the junction. Via the germline V gene, CDR1 is SGHDN and CDR2 FVKESK. The clonotype was recovered from a female donor with early-stage non-small cell lung cancer. The sequence links TRBV14 to TRBJ2-6, and 7 bases in between align with TRBD1. The input for sequencing was normal lung tissue next to the tumor, taken at surgery. The sequenced DNA: TGTGCCAGCAGTCTGGTAGGGGGCGCTTCCAACGTCCTGACTTTC. The resulting protein is CASSLVGGASNVLTF.